The 11 T cell receptor beta chains below all came from one sample that was sequenced in a study of shared clonotypes between healthy human individuals. Naive CD8 cells comprised CD45RO-negative, CCR7-positively selected cells, excluding terminally differentiated effector memory CD45RA+ cells. Assay used: immunoSEQ multiplex PCR; TCRdb lists only in-frame clones, some missing. The table includes more than 2 million clones, approximately 94% detected once. Sequencing used naive CD8+ T cells sorted from blood. The source of these receptors is a man between 18 and 29 years old in good health.

This clone showed up just a few times. The chain joins TRBV27 to TRBJ1-2, with a tentative D call TRBD1 (6 bases). CDR1 MNHEY and CDR2 SMNVEV come from the germline V gene (reference sequence). Trimming took 4 bases from V and 7 from J, leaving 13 bases between them. This CDR3 has 13 residues. CDR3 sequence (DNA): TGTGCCAGCAGTTCACAGGGATCTCGTGGCTACACCTTC. Translating it yields CASSSQGSRGYTF.

The rearrangement joins TRBV7-8 to TRBJ2-1, with TRBD2 matching 8 bases. CDR3 length equals 17 residues. Germline lookup yields CDR1 SGHVS and CDR2 FQNEAQ. Unmatched junction bases numbered 11, after V lost 0 bases and J lost 7 bases. The CDR3, as DNA: TGTGCCAGCAGCTTAGCACTGGCGGGAGGAGTAGGTAATGAGCAGTTCTTC. Translated: CASSLALAGGVGNEQFF.

The chain uses TRBV4-1 and TRBJ1-1; a possible D gene is TRBD1 (6 bases). Germline loops: CDR1 MGHRA, CDR2 YSYEKL. The CDR3 spans 14 residues. V lost 0 bases and J 8 bases, leaving 13 bases between the germline ends. The CDR3: CASSQELTGTEAFF. The CDR3 coding sequence is TGCGCCAGCAGCCAAGAGCTAACAGGGACCGAAGCTTTCTTT.

This clone was observed once. CDR3 residues: CASSLRAAWADTQYF. CDR3 coding DNA: TGTGCCAGCAGTTTACGGGCCGCTTGGGCAGATACGCAGTATTTT. The J gene is TRBJ2-3, the V gene TRBV27; D is unclear. This CDR3 contains 15 residues. Between the trimmed V and J ends, which lost 2 bases and 4 bases, there was a span of 13 bases. The germline gives CDR1 MNHEY, CDR2 SMNVEV (reference sequence).

The V call is TRBV18, the J call TRBJ2-5; the D is unclear. The CDR3 runs 14 residues. V dropped 5 bases and J dropped 2 bases, with 12 bases sitting between them. Germline loops: CDR1 KGHSH, CDR2 LQKENI. For the CDR3, the DNA is TGTGCCAGCTCAAACCCCGATGGGCAAGAGACCCAGTACTTC. It is translated as CASSNPDGQETQYF.

J is TRBJ1-3 and V is TRBV19; no definite D call. Trimming removed 3 bases at V and 2 bases at J, with 11 bases between. The germline V gene encodes CDR1 LNHDA and CDR2 SQIVND (reference sequence). The CDR3 runs 15 residues. CDR3 residues: CASSIAGVPGNTIYF. In DNA form, the CDR3 reads TGTGCCAGTAGTATCGCCGGGGTCCCTGGAAACACCATATATTTT.

A note on this clone: Other DNA sequences within the sample encode an identical CDR3. V and J are TRBV11-2 and TRBJ2-1; D is unclear. The CDR3 is 15 residues long. V shed 0 bases and J shed 0 bases, with 6 bases lying between them. Germline assignment: CDR1 SGHAT and CDR2 FQNNGV. The CDR3 DNA sequence: TGTGCCAGCAGCTTAGAGGGCGGCTCCTACAATGAGCAGTTCTTC. Amino acid sequence: CASSLEGGSYNEQFF.

The chain employs TRBV5-1 and TRBJ1-2, with a tentative D call TRBD1 (6 bases). V dropped 4 bases and J dropped 6 bases, with 22 bases sitting between them. Per the germline V gene, CDR1 is SGHRS and CDR2 is YFSETQ. This CDR3 comprises 16 residues. CDR3 residues: CASSLSPGVSRDGYTF. DNA of the CDR3: TGCGCCAGCAGCCTTAGTCCAGGGGTCTCCAGAGATGGCTACACCTTC.

The chain uses TRBV7-8 and TRBJ1-1, with 11 bases aligning to TRBD1. With V trimmed by 11 bases and J by 2 bases, 1 base remained unmatched. Germline V gene sequence: CDR1 SGHVS, CDR2 FQNEAQ. This CDR3 is built from 12 residues. CDR3 sequence: CAGQGANTEAFF. Here the CDR3 DNA reads TGTGCCGGACAGGGGGCAAACACTGAAGCTTTCTTT.

The chain links TRBV5-5 to TRBJ2-3; D gene ambiguous. In germline, CDR1 is SGHKS, CDR2 YYEKEE (reference sequence). Deletions cut 1 base from V and 6 bases from J, with 12 bases between. The CDR3 is made up of 14 amino acids. CDR3 DNA: TGTGCCAGCAGCTTGAGGCTGCCGGTCGATACGCAGTATTTT. Protein product: CASSLRLPVDTQYF.

Of note for this clone: Other nucleotide sequences from this sample produce the same CDR3. V and J are TRBV9 and TRBJ1-2; D gene unclear. Trimming stripped 2 bases from V and 2 bases from J, with 7 bases between. CDR3 length: 13 residues. Germline V CDR1 and CDR2: SGDLS, YYNGEE. This CDR3 is CASSVQENYGYTF. The CDR3, as DNA: TGTGCCAGCAGCGTGCAGGAGAACTATGGCTACACCTTC.